A single sample is the source of the 32 T cell receptor beta chains below, sequenced in a study of beta chain features in type 1 diabetes. Study outcomes and limitations: Shorter TCRB CDR3s, moderately but significantly so, were found in Type 1 diabetes patients in all four CD4+ subsets.

No antigen has been identified for these receptors. Every bit of the isolated RNA underwent reverse transcription, so sequencing read expressed TCRB transcripts. Produced via immunoSEQ multiplex PCR; TCRdb's table is partial and in-frame only. The profile shows around 250,000 clones, roughly 24% of them singletons. Sequencing was done on a sample of naive CD4+ T cells from blood. The receptors derive from a woman aged 25 to 39 with type 1 diabetes.

This chain connects TRBV29-1 to TRBJ2-1; 7 nucleotides align to TRBD2. V shed 3 bases, J shed 2 bases, and the junction held 7 bases outside the gene matches. Per the germline V gene, CDR1 is SQVTM and CDR2 is ANQGSEA. This CDR3 contains 15 residues. This CDR3 reads CSVERIAGPYNEQFF. The CDR3 DNA is TGCAGCGTTGAGAGAATAGCGGGCCCCTACAATGAGCAGTTCTTC.

The chain carries TRBV7-9 and TRBJ2-1; D perhaps matches TRBD2 (6 bases). CDR3 length: 14 amino acids. V lost 6 bases and J 0 bases, leaving 9 bases between the germline ends. The germline V gene encodes CDR1 SEHNR and CDR2 FQNEAQ (reference sequence). CDR3 protein: CASSSGSSYNEQFF. The CDR3 region has the DNA TGTGCCAGCAGTAGCGGTAGCTCCTACAATGAGCAGTTCTTC.

This clone was detected a few times. This chain connects TRBV29-1 to TRBJ2-3, with TRBD2 identical over 7 bases. Germline assignment: CDR1 SQVTM and CDR2 ANQGSEA. V shed 4 bases, J shed 0 bases, and the junction held 4 bases outside the gene matches. The CDR3 length is 14 residues. As DNA, the CDR3 is TGCAGCGTTGTACCGGGAGGTAGCACAGATACGCAGTATTTT. Amino acids: CSVVPGGSTDTQYF.

Here the CDR3 DNA reads TGTGCCAGCAGGAGGTTCTCTGGAAACACCATATATTTT. It translates to CASRRFSGNTIYF. J is TRBJ1-3 and V is TRBV27, with unresolved D. The germline V gene has CDR1 MNHEY and CDR2 SMNVEV (reference sequence). The CDR3 extends over 13 amino acids. Trimming removed 6 bases at V and 0 bases at J, with 6 bases between.

Only a few counts were recorded for this clone. The rearrangement joins TRBV9 to TRBJ2-5, with TRBD2 matching 9 bases. The trim removed 2 bases at V and 1 base at J, leaving 3 bases unmatched. Germline lookup yields CDR1 SGDLS and CDR2 YYNGEE. This CDR3 is 15 amino acids long. The CDR3 DNA follows: TGTGCCAGCAGCGTTAGCGGGAGCCCCCAAGAGACCCAGTACTTC. Translating gives CASSVSGSPQETQYF.

The rearrangement uses TRBV27 and TRBJ2-7; the D gene is possibly TRBD2 (5 bases). CDR1 MNHEY and CDR2 SMNVEV come from the germline V gene (reference sequence). Trimming cost V 3 bases and J 4 bases, with 10 bases left between them. This CDR3 is built from 13 residues. The CDR3 DNA sequence: TGTGCCAGCAGTTTTCACCGGGGATACGAGCAGTACTTC. Amino acids: CASSFHRGYEQYF.

A few counts support this clone. V gene TRBV29-1 combines with J gene TRBJ2-5; weak D call: TRBD2 (6 bases). V shed 3 bases and J shed 11 bases, with 19 bases lying between them. The germline V gene encodes CDR1 SQVTM and CDR2 ANQGSEA. CDR3 length: 13 residues. This CDR3 reads CSVELAKAGGQYF. The CDR3 DNA reads TGCAGCGTTGAGTTAGCGAAGGCTGGGGGGCAGTACTTC.

The chain recombines TRBV5-4 with TRBJ2-1; no clear D. The CDR3 is 15 amino acids. Trimming left V 0 bases short and J 0 bases short, with 7 bases between. The germline CDR1 and CDR2 sequences are SGHNT and YYREEE (reference sequence). The CDR3 spells CASSLDSGSYNEQFF. The CDR3 nucleotides are TGTGCCAGCAGCTTGGACTCCGGCTCCTACAATGAGCAGTTCTTC.

This clone was found a few times. The CDR3 region has the DNA TGTGCCAGCAGAGTCGGGGGTGAGACCCAGTACTTC. Translating gives CASRVGGETQYF. The V gene is TRBV28, the J gene TRBJ2-5, with D tentatively TRBD2 (6 bases). CDR3 length: 12 residues. Between the trimmed V and J ends, which lost 6 bases and 5 bases, there was a span of 10 bases. Per the germline V gene, CDR1 is MDHEN and CDR2 is SYDVKM.

The genes are TRBV14 and TRBJ2-5; D may be TRBD2 (6 bases). The CDR3 covers 12 residues. V was shortened by 3 bases and J by 10 bases, with 12 bases between the two germline ends. Germline V gene data show CDR1 as SGHDN and CDR2 as FVKESK. In DNA form, the CDR3 reads TGTGCCAGCAGCCATCTTGCGGGAAACCAGTACTTC. Its protein product is CASSHLAGNQYF.

The rearrangement uses TRBV11-3 and TRBJ1-2, with D hard to call. Trimming removed 5 bases from V and 6 bases from J, with 16 bases in between. Germline values: CDR1 SGHNT, CDR2 YENEEA. The CDR3 extends over 14 amino acids. The CDR3 is CASSPTGSLDGYTF. The CDR3 bases are TGTGCCAGCAGCCCCACCGGGTCCCTGGATGGCTACACCTTC.

This clone showed up just a few times. J is TRBJ2-7 and V is TRBV28; D gene uncertain. Germline V gives CDR1 MDHEN, CDR2 SYDVKM. CDR3 size: 11 residues. With 10 bases removed from V and 0 bases from J, the gap between germline ends came to 7 bases. Written as DNA, the CDR3 is TGTGCCACCTATAACTCCTACGAGCAGTACTTC. Amino acid sequence: CATYNSYEQYF.

This chain joins TRBV9 and TRBJ1-5; D gene ambiguous. The CDR3 loop spans 15 amino acids. Germline CDR1 reads SGDLS; CDR2 reads YYNGEE. Trimming removed 0 bases at V and 8 bases at J, with 15 bases between. The CDR3 loop reads CASSVGEGGMEPQHF. For the CDR3, the DNA is TGTGCCAGCAGCGTAGGGGAGGGTGGCATGGAGCCCCAGCATTTT.

The CDR3 loop is CASRSVAGPYEQYF. CDR3 nucleotides: TGCGCCAGCAGATCAGTAGCGGGACCGTACGAGCAGTACTTC. The chain employs TRBV4-1 and TRBJ2-7; TRBD2 matches at 8 bases. CDR3 size: 14 residues. Germline V gene sequence: CDR1 MGHRA, CDR2 YSYEKL. V lost 6 bases to trimming and J lost 4 bases; unmatched junction nucleotides: 8.

This clone has more than one count but fewer than ten. The rearrangement uses TRBV30 and TRBJ2-2; 7 nucleotides agree with TRBD2. Trimming cost V 4 bases and J 0 bases; bases outside gene matches: 2. CDR3 length equals 14 residues. The germline CDR1 and CDR2 sequences are GTSNPN and SVGIG (reference sequence). Written as DNA, the CDR3 is TGTGCCTGGACACTAGCGCCGAACACCGGGGAGCTGTTTTTT. Protein product: CAWTLAPNTGELFF. The full variable domain, with the rest looked up from reference TRBV30 and TRBJ2-2, is SQTIHQWPATLVQPVGSPLSLECTVEGTSNPNLYWYRQAAGRGLQLLFYSVGIGQISSEVPQNLSASRPQDRQFILSSKKLLLSDSGFYLCAWTLAPNTGELFFGEGSRLTVL.

V and J are TRBV7-3 and TRBJ2-1, with a tentative D call TRBD2 (6 bases). Per the germline V gene, CDR1 is SGHTA and CDR2 is FQGTGA. This CDR3 contains 15 residues. The ends were cut back, 2 bases at V and 2 bases at J, with 10 bases in the middle. CDR3 loop: CASSLDGRAYNEQFF. The CDR3 DNA is TGTGCCAGCAGCTTAGACGGGAGAGCCTACAATGAGCAGTTCTTC.

This clone was seen only a few times. This chain's CDR3 is CSVEEHEVGTEAFF. CDR3 nucleotides: TGCAGCGTTGAAGAACATGAGGTTGGCACTGAAGCTTTCTTT. This chain uses TRBV29-1 with TRBJ1-1; D is unresolved. The CDR3 runs 14 residues. Trimming cost V 0 bases and J 4 bases, with 12 bases left between them. Germline loops: CDR1 SQVTM, CDR2 ANQGSEA.

Only a few counts were recorded for this clone. The chain combines TRBV14 with TRBJ2-7; TRBD2 matches 7 bases. The CDR3 consists of 13 residues. The J segment lost 3 bases and the V segment lost 5 bases, leaving 4 bases of the junction unmatched. CDR1 and CDR2 from the germline V gene are SGHDN and FVKESK. This CDR3 is CASSISGNYEQYF. In DNA, the CDR3 is TGTGCCAGCAGCATAAGCGGGAACTACGAGCAGTACTTC.

In its sample, this clone was seen a few times. The rearrangement links TRBV6-5 to TRBJ1-5; a possible D gene is TRBD1 (6 bases). Trimming left V 6 bases short and J 1 base short, with 10 bases between. Germline CDR1 is MNHEY and CDR2 is SVGAGI. This CDR3 is built from 14 residues. The chain's CDR3 is CASSHGQSNQPQHF. Written as DNA, the CDR3 is TGTGCCAGCAGCCACGGACAGAGCAATCAGCCCCAGCATTTT.

V is TRBV2 and J is TRBJ2-1; TRBD1 agrees at 8 bases. Germline lookup yields CDR1 SNHLY and CDR2 FYNNEI. V shed 1 base, J shed 15 bases, and the junction held 11 bases outside the gene matches. The CDR3 runs 14 residues. The CDR3 sequence is CASSEETGDVRRFF. CDR3 DNA: TGTGCCAGCAGTGAAGAGACAGGGGACGTTCGGCGGTTCTTC.

This clone was seen a few times. The rearrangement uses TRBV30 and TRBJ1-5; D remains unclear. Per the germline V gene, CDR1 is GTSNPN and CDR2 is SVGIG (reference sequence). There are 12 residues in the CDR3. V was pared by 4 bases and J by 11 bases, with 15 bases between. The chain's CDR3 is CAWMAGHGAQHF. As DNA, the CDR3 is TGTGCCTGGATGGCGGGTCATGGAGCCCAGCATTTT. The whole variable domain, filled in from reference TRBV30 and TRBJ1-5, reads SQTIHQWPATLVQPVGSPLSLECTVEGTSNPNLYWYRQAAGRGLQLLFYSVGIGQISSEVPQNLSASRPQDRQFILSSKKLLLSDSGFYLCAWMAGHGAQHFGDGTRLSIL.

This clone was detected only a few times. The gene calls are TRBV7-3 and TRBJ2-2; 8 nucleotides line up with TRBD2. The CDR3 length is 15 residues. Germline V CDR1 and CDR2: SGHTA, FQGTGA. The V segment lost 3 bases and the J segment 4 bases; nucleotides outside the gene matches: 4. The CDR3 reads CASSLGLAGTGELFF. CDR3 DNA sequence: TGTGCCAGCAGCTTGGGGCTAGCGGGCACCGGGGAGCTGTTTTTT.

The V and J genes are TRBV11-2 and TRBJ2-5; TRBD2 is a possible D gene (6 bases). The CDR3 totals 17 residues. The ends were cut back, 5 bases at V and 1 base at J, with 20 bases in the middle. Germline-derived CDR1 and CDR2 are SGHAT and FQNNGV. The CDR3 sequence is CASSPRRWAGGQETQYF. CDR3 nucleotide sequence: TGTGCCAGCAGCCCCCGGAGATGGGCCGGGGGCCAAGAGACCCAGTACTTC.

V usage is TRBV15 and J usage is TRBJ2-3; tentative D call: TRBD2 (6 bases). The CDR3 consists of 17 residues. Germline-derived CDR1 and CDR2 are LNHNV and YYDKDF (reference sequence). Deletions cut 5 bases from V and 2 bases from J, with 20 bases between. CDR3 in DNA: TGTGCCACCAGCGGAAGGATTCCGGGACTCAACACAGATACGCAGTATTTT. Its protein is CATSGRIPGLNTDTQYF. Combining the CDR3 with reference TRBV15 and TRBJ2-3 gives the whole variable domain DAMVIQNPRYQVTQFGKPVTLSCSQTLNHNVMYWYQQKSSQAPKLLFHYYDKDFNNEADTPDNFQSRRPNTSFCFLDIRSPGLGDTAMYLCATSGRIPGLNTDTQYFGPGTRLTVL.

The chain links TRBV5-1 to TRBJ2-7; a possible D gene is TRBD2 (6 bases). Germline-derived CDR1 and CDR2 are SGHRS and YFSETQ. The CDR3 is made up of 14 amino acids. The V gene lost 4 bases and the J gene lost 7 bases, with 18 bases spanning the gap. The CDR3 here is CASSAGPTGGEQYF. The CDR3 nucleotides read TGCGCCAGCAGCGCCGGACCGACCGGGGGTGAGCAGTACTTC.

The rearrangement uses TRBV9 and TRBJ2-1, with TRBD2 as a possible D gene (7 bases). Germline-derived CDR1 and CDR2 are SGDLS and YYNGEE. The ends were cut back, 0 bases at V and 6 bases at J, with 13 bases in the middle. The CDR3 runs to 15 residues. The CDR3 loop is CASSVAPGGSNEQFF. Written as DNA, the CDR3 is TGTGCCAGCAGCGTAGCTCCGGGGGGCTCCAATGAGCAGTTCTTC.

A few counts support this clone. The V gene is TRBV30, the J gene TRBJ2-5; no definite D call. The CDR3 sequence is 13 residues long. V was shortened by 0 bases and J by 5 bases, with 10 bases between the two germline ends. Germline CDR1 reads GTSNPN; CDR2 reads SVGIG (reference sequence). DNA for the CDR3: TGTGCCTGGAGTGTCCCGAGCAGGGAGACCCAGTACTTC. Encoded protein: CAWSVPSRETQYF.

The rearrangement uses TRBV19 and TRBJ2-7; 10 bases line up with TRBD1. Per germline, CDR1 LNHDA and CDR2 SQIVND (reference sequence). The V and J ends lost 6 bases and 4 bases, in that order; junction bases with no gene match: 9. The CDR3 sequence is 15 residues long. The CDR3 spells CASSTTGTGEYEQYF. The CDR3 region has the DNA TGTGCCAGTAGCACTACCGGGACAGGGGAGTACGAGCAGTACTTC.

This clone was seen only a few times. The chain joins TRBV18 to TRBJ1-1; perhaps TRBD1 as D (5 bases). This CDR3 has 12 residues. Per the germline V gene, CDR1 is KGHSH and CDR2 is LQKENI. V shed 6 bases and J shed 4 bases, with 9 bases lying between them. CDR3 amino acids: CASSEGSTEAFF. DNA of the CDR3: TGTGCCAGCTCGGAGGGGAGCACTGAAGCTTTCTTT.

The CDR3 DNA follows: TGTGCCACCGACTCCGGATTAGCGGGAGGGCCAAATACGCAGTATTTT. Protein: CATDSGLAGGPNTQYF. This rearrangement joins TRBV28 to TRBJ2-3, with 11 bases lining up with TRBD2. Losses at the gene ends were 10 bases for V and 7 bases for J; bases not matched to a gene: 16. This CDR3 spans 16 amino acids. The germline V gene has CDR1 MDHEN and CDR2 SYDVKM.

The rearrangement uses TRBV6-5 and TRBJ2-1, with 7 positions matching TRBD2. The CDR3 consists of 16 residues. With V trimmed by 4 bases and J by 5 bases, 11 bases remained unmatched. In germline, CDR1 is MNHEY, CDR2 SVGAGI. In nucleotides, the CDR3 is TGTGCCAGCAGTTCTCCCTCGGCTAGCGGAGACAATGAGCAGTTCTTC. Its protein is CASSSPSASGDNEQFF.

The CDR3 coding sequence is TGTGCCAGCAGACGTGGTGGGAGAGCAACAGATACGCAGTATTTT. Translation gives CASRRGGRATDTQYF. This chain joins TRBV2 and TRBJ2-3; a weak D match, TRBD2 (5 bases). The germline V gene has CDR1 SNHLY and CDR2 FYNNEI. The V end was cut by 6 bases, the J end by 3 bases, with 16 bases between. The length of the CDR3 is 15 residues.